This T cell receptor (beta chain) derives from a study of identical twins. The CDR3 is 12 residues long. V shed 6 bases and J shed 7 bases, with 12 bases lying between them. Germline assignment: CDR1 MNHEY and CDR2 SVGAGI. TCRdb redid the calling of the 5' RACE reads with MiXCR, one entry per CDR3 protein. Of roughly 690,000 distinct CDR3 sequences listed, 21% are singletons. This sample was shared with a second study, whose subject was T cells expressing NK-cell markers. In that study: Sorted CD3+CD56+NKG2C+, CD3+CD56+NKG2C- and CD3+CD56-NKG2C+ T-cell subsets were beta-chain profiled.

This sequence was found in a woman in her late teens or twenties in good health. The chain uses TRBV6-5 and TRBJ1-1, with D uncertain. The sample comprised PBMCs. Here the CDR3 DNA reads TGTGCCAGCAGGGGGAATAAACTTGAAGCTTTCTTT. Translated, it gives CASRGNKLEAFF.